One T cell receptor beta chain is described in this entry. Antigen specificity is unknown. The V segment lost 6 bases and the J segment 4 bases; nucleotides outside the gene matches: 12. The CDR3 loop spans 16 amino acids. From germline, CDR1 is SNHLY and CDR2 FYNNEI. TCRdb redid the calling of the 5' RACE reads with MiXCR, one entry per CDR3 protein. The repertoire holds under 550,000 distinct CDR3 sequences, with around 26% as singletons. This sample stems from a study of CD8 T cells in ankylosing spondylitis. Study-wide findings and caveats: In ankylosing spondylitis blood, a motif of eight highly homologous TCR beta variants appeared characteristic.

The TCR originated in a male donor with ankylosing spondylitis. The sequenced sample was blood, either unsorted or a sorted T cell fraction (not recorded which). The chain links TRBV2 to TRBJ1-5; 7 bases are a match to TRBD1. CDR3 sequence: CASSPPGTVGNQPQHF. CDR3 nucleotide sequence: TGTGCCAGCAGCCCCCCCGGGACAGTGGGAAATCAGCCCCAGCATTTT.